This T cell receptor beta chain was profiled in a study of regulatory T cells in long-lasting Graves disease. Findings of the study overall: New patients shared 970 or so public clonotypes, and persistent patients shared more, with over 2,500. Study was limited to peripheral blood, excluding thyroid tissue. TRBV28, TRBJ1-2 and TRBJ2-5 were segments that persistent disease favored.

Building the TCR beta libraries relied on iRepertoire HTBI primers, and CDR3 regions underwent Arm-PCR. Authors' methods: Samples jointly harbored 62 TRBV and more than eleven TRBJ segments. TCRdb used MiXCR to reprocess the multiplex PCR reads, holding one entry per CDR3 protein. TCRdb's processing, not the authors' own work, is the source of the V and J calls. Of roughly 400,000 distinct CDR3 sequences detected, about 15% appear once; the ten largest clones hold roughly 8%. Comments on this clonotype: What it binds is not known.

This CDR3 is built from 14 residues. Germline assignment: CDR1 WSHSY and CDR2 SAAADI. Trimming shortened V by 9 bases and J by 5 bases, and 19 bases separated the two germline ends. Described time point: newly diagnosed GD, antithyroid drugs for less than 3 months. Extracted RNA from PBMCs served as the source of the TCR library. Separately, the same data were catalogued under a study of T cells in Graves' hyperthyroidism and ophthalmopathy.

This specimen was peripheral blood mononuclear cells (PBMCs), taken at new diagnosis, from a patient treated with antithyroid drugs. The receptor was derived from a middle-aged woman with Graves disease. This chain joins TRBV10-2 and TRBJ2-5; D ambiguous. In DNA, the CDR3 is TGCGCCAGACGCCCAAGCTCAGGTAGGGAGACCCAGTACTTC. Amino acid sequence: CARRPSSGRETQYF.